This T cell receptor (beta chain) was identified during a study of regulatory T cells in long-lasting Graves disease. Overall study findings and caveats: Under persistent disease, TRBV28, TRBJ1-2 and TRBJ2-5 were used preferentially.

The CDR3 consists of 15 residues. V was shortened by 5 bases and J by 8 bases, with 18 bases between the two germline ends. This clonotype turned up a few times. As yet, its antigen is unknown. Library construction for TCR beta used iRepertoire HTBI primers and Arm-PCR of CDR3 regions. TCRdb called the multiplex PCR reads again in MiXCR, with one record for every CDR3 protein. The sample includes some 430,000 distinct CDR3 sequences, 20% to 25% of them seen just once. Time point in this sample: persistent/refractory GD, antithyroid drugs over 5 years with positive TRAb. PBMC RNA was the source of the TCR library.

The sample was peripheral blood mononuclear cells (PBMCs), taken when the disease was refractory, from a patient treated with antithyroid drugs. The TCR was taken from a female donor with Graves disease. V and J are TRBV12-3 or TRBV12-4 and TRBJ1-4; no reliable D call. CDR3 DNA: TGTGCCAGCAGTCTCCTTCGACTTAATTTGGAAAAACTGTTTTTT. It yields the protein CASSLLRLNLEKLFF.